This TCR beta chain came from a study of blood T cell repertoires in COVID-19. On the study more broadly: Acute-phase and convalescent COVID-19 samples originated in the United States, Italy and Spain.

Enrolled during active infection, Seattle patients were then followed longitudinally. The method was immunoSEQ multiplex PCR; TCRdb's version includes in-frame clones alone and lacks a portion of them. The table has about 170,000 clones, around four fifths seen once. Germline V gene sequence: CDR1 SGHAT, CDR2 FQNNGV. The CDR3 covers 16 residues. After removal of 2 bases from V and 5 bases from J, the junction contained 6 bases not matched to a gene. Sequencing used peripheral blood. This receptor was taken from a woman aged 80 or over with COVID-19, enrolled during active disease. The rearrangement joins TRBV11-2 to TRBJ2-2, with 9 bases that match TRBD2. The CDR3 sequence is CASSLPSGRRTGELFF. For the CDR3, the DNA is TGTGCCAGCAGCTTACCAAGCGGGAGGAGAACCGGGGAGCTGTTTTTT.